Below are 7 T cell receptor beta chains sequenced from a single sample in a study of T-cell reconstitution after alpha-beta-depleted transplantation in children. As it was prepared, the TCRbeta library received unique molecular identifiers. MiXCR was run by TCRdb on the PCR reads, yielding one entry per CDR3 protein. This table has about 980,000 distinct CDR3 sequences, about 29% appearing once. The starting material was PBMCs, mostly from graft donor cells, obtained 360 days after TCRalphabeta/CD19-depleted stem cell transplant. The receptors derive from a boy in the first two years of life who had a stem cell transplant for SCID, so the T cells may come from the graft donor.

This clonotype has at least ten counts. The chain uses TRBV4-1 and TRBJ1-3; no definite D call. The CDR3 length is 13 residues. Trimming left V 4 bases short and J 5 bases short, with 9 bases between. The germline V gene has CDR1 MGHRA and CDR2 YSYEKL. The CDR3, as DNA: TGCGCCAGCAGCCCCGTTATCAGAAACACCATATATTTT. Protein sequence: CASSPVIRNTIYF.

This clonotype was detected a few times. The chain has TRBV5-1 and TRBJ2-5, with 9 bases identical to TRBD2. The ends lost 0 bases at V and 3 bases at J; junction bases unmatched: 3. CDR3 size: 15 residues. The germline CDR1 and CDR2 sequences are SGHRS and YFSETQ. CDR3 in DNA: TGCGCCAGCAGCTTGGGACTAGCGGTTGAAGAGACCCAGTACTTC. Its translation: CASSLGLAVEETQYF.

The V gene is TRBV20-1, the J gene TRBJ2-1, with 8 bases lining up with TRBD2. Unmatched junction bases numbered 6, after V lost 1 base and J lost 4 bases. The V gene's germline CDR1 is DFQATT and CDR2 SNEGSKA (reference sequence). This CDR3 spans 15 amino acids. The chain's CDR3 is CSARGRAGAYNEQFF. The CDR3 bases are TGCAGTGCTAGAGGACGAGCGGGGGCGTACAATGAGCAGTTCTTC.

In regard to this clonotype: Because the CDR3 is missing its conserved closing phenylalanine or tryptophan, this is likely a read error. This chain uses TRBV11-1 with TRBJ1-6; TRBD1 agrees at 7 bases. Trimming took 5 bases from V and 8 from J; bases not matched to a gene: 9. This CDR3 region has 15 residues. CDR1 is SGHAT, CDR2 FQDESV, per germline (reference sequence). CDR3 region: CASSTHYRGDSPLHL. CDR3 nucleotides: TGTGCCAGCAGCACCCACTACAGGGGCGATTCACCCCTCCACTTA.

This clonotype was counted only a few times. The chain recombines TRBV7-9 with TRBJ2-1; the D gene is possibly TRBD1 (5 bases). The CDR3 spans 16 residues. Germline V lookup: CDR1 SEHNR, CDR2 FQNEAQ (reference sequence). The V end was cut by 3 bases, the J end by 0 bases, with 12 bases between. The CDR3 DNA sequence: TGTGCCAGCAGCTTCCCCCACAGGAGCTCCTACAATGAGCAGTTCTTC. Its translation is CASSFPHRSSYNEQFF.

V and J are TRBV5-1 and TRBJ1-5; no firm D call. The CDR3 has 11 amino acids. In germline, CDR1 is SGHRS, CDR2 YFSETQ. V was cut by 10 bases and J by 5 bases, with 10 bases left in between. In DNA form, the CDR3 reads TGCGCCCTGGACGTAGATCAGCCCCAGCATTTT. This encodes CALDVDQPQHF.

V usage is TRBV20-1 and J usage is TRBJ2-1; D is unclear. Germline loops: CDR1 DFQATT, CDR2 SNEGSKA (reference sequence). The CDR3 is 12 residues long. Trimming shortened V by 3 bases and J by 10 bases, and 13 bases separated the two germline ends. The CDR3 sequence is CSASVTPVEQFF. In nucleotides, the CDR3 is TGCAGTGCTAGTGTCACCCCGGTCGAGCAGTTCTTC.